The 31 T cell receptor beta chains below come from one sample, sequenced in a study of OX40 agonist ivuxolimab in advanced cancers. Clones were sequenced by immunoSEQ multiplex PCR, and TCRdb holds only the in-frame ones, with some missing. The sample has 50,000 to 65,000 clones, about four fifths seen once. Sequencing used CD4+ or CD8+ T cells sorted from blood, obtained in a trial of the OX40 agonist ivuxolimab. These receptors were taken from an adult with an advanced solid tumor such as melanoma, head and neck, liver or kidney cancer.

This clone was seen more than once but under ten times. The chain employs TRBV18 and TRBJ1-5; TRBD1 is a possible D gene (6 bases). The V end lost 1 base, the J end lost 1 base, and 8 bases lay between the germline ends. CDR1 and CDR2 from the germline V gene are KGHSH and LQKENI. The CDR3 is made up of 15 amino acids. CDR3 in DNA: TGTGCCAGCTCACCACAGGGGGTAAGCAATCAGCCCCAGCATTTT. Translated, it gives CASSPQGVSNQPQHF.

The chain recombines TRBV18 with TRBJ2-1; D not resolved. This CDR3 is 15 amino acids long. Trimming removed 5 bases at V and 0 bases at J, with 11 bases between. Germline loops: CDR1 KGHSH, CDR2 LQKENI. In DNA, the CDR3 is TGTGCCAGCTCATCGGCCCTAGGCTCCTACAATGAGCAGTTCTTC. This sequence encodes CASSSALGSYNEQFF.

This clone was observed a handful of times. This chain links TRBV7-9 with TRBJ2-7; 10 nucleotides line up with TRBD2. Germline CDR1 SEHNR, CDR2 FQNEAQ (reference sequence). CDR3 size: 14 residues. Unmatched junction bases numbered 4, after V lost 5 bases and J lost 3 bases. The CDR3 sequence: CASSVSGRIYEQYF. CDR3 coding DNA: TGTGCCAGCAGCGTTAGCGGGAGGATCTACGAGCAGTACTTC.

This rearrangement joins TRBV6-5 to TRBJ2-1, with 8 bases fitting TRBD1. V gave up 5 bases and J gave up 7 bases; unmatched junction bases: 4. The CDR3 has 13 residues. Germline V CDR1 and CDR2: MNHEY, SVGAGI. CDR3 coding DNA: TGTGCCAGCAGTAAGACAGGGGCAAATGAGCAGTTCTTC. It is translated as CASSKTGANEQFF.

The CDR3 sequence is CASSLGDRSYEQYF. The DNA for the CDR3 is TGTGCCAGCAGCTTGGGGGACCGCTCCTACGAGCAGTACTTC. This chain joins TRBV11-3 and TRBJ2-7, with D perhaps assigned TRBD1 or TRBD2 (5 bases each). V lost 3 bases and J lost 0, with 9 bases in between. This CDR3 is built from 14 residues. From germline, CDR1 is SGHNT and CDR2 YENEEA. The full variable domain, completed using reference TRBV11-3 and TRBJ2-7, is EAGVVQSPRYKIIEKKQPVAFWCNPISGHNTLYWYLQNLGQGPELLIRYENEEAVDDSQLPKDRFSAERLKGVDSTLKIQPAELGDSAVYLCASSLGDRSYEQYFGPGTRLTVT.

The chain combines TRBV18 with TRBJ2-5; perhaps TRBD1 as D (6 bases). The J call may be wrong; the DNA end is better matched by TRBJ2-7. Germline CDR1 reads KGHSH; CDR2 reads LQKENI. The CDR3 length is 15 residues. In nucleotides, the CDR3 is TGTGCCAGCTCACCTACAGGGCAAAGCTCCTACGAGCAGTACTTC. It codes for CASSPTGQSSYEQYF.

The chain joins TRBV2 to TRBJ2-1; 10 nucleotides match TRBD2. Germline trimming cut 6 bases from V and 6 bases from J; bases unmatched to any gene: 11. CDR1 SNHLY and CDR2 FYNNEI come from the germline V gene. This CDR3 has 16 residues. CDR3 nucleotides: TGTGCCAGCAGGGAGGTGTGGAGCGGGAGGGCCAATGAGCAGTTCTTC. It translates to CASREVWSGRANEQFF.

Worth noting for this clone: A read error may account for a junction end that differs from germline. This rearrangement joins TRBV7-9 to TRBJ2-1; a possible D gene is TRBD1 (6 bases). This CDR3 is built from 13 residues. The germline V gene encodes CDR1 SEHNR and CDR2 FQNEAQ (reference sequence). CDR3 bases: TGTGCCAGCAGCCTAGCAGTGGCAGGGGTGCAGTTCTTC. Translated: CASSLAVAGVQFF.

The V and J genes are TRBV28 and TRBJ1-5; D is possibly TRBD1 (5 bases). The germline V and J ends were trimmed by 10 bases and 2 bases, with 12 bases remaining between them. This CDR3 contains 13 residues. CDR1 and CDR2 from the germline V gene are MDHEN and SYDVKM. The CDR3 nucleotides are TGTGCCACCGCTAGGGGAGGCAATCAGCCCCAGCATTTT. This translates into CATARGGNQPQHF.

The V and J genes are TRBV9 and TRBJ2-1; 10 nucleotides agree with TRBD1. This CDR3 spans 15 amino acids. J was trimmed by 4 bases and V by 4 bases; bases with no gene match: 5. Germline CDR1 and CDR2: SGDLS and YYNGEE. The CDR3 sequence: CASSPGTGDYNEQFF. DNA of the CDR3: TGTGCCAGCAGCCCCGGGACAGGGGATTACAATGAGCAGTTCTTC.

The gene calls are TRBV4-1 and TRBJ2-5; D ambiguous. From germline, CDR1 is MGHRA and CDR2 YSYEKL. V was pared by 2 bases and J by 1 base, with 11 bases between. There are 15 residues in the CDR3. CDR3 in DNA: TGCGCCAGCAGCCAACATCTGGGTTCCCAAGAGACCCAGTACTTC. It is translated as CASSQHLGSQETQYF.

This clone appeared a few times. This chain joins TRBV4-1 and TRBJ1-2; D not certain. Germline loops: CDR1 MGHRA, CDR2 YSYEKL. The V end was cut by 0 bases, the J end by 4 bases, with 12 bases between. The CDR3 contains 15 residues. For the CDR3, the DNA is TGCGCCAGCAGCCAAGAGGTCTCCACCGGCTATGGCTACACCTTC. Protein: CASSQEVSTGYGYTF.

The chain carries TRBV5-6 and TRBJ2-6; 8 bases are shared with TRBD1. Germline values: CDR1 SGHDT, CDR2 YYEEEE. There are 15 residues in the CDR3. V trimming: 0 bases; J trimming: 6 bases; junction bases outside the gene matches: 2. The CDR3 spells CASSLGQGQANVLTF. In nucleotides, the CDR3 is TGTGCCAGCAGCTTGGGACAGGGGCAGGCCAACGTCCTGACTTTC.

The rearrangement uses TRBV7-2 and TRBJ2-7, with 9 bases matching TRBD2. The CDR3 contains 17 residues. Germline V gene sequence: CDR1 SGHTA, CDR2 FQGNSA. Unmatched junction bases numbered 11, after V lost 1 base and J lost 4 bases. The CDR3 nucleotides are TGTGCCAGCAGCTTAGATAATAGCGGGAGTCTTGGGTACGAGCAGTACTTC. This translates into CASSLDNSGSLGYEQYF.

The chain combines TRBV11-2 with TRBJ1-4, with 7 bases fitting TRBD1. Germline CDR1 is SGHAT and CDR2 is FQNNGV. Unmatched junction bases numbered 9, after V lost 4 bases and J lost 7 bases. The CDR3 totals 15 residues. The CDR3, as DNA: TGTGCCAGCAGCTGGACAGGATTAATAGGTGAAAAACTGTTTTTT. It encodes CASSWTGLIGEKLFF.

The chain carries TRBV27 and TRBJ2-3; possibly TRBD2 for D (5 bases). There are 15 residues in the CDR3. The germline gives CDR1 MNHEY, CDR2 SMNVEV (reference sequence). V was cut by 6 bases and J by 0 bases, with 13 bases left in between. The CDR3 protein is CASSPTRASTDTQYF. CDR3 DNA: TGTGCCAGCAGCCCTACTAGGGCCAGCACAGATACGCAGTATTTT.

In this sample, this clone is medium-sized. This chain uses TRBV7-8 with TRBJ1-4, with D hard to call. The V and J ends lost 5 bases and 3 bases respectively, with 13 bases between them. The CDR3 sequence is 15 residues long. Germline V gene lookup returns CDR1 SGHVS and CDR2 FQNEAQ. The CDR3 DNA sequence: TGTGCCAGCAGCCCCTTATGGGGTCCTAATGAAAAACTGTTTTTT. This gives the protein CASSPLWGPNEKLFF.

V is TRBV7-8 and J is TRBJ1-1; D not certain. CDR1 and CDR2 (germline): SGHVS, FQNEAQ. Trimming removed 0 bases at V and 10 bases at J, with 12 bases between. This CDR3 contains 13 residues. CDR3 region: CASSLAADRAAFF. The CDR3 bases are TGTGCCAGCAGCTTAGCCGCGGATCGGGCAGCTTTCTTT.

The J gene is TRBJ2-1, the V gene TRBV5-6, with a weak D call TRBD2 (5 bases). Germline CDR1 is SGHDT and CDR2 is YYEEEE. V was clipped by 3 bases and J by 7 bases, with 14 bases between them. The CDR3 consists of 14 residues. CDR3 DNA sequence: TGTGCCAGCAGCTACGGCGGGTCCGGGAATGAGCAGTTCTTC. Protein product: CASSYGGSGNEQFF.

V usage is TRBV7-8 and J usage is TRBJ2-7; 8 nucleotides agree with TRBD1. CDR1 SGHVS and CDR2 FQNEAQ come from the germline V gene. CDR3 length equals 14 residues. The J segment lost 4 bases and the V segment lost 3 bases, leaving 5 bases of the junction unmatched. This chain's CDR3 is CASSFWTGPYEQYF. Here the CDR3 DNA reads TGTGCCAGCAGCTTTTGGACAGGGCCATACGAGCAGTACTTC.

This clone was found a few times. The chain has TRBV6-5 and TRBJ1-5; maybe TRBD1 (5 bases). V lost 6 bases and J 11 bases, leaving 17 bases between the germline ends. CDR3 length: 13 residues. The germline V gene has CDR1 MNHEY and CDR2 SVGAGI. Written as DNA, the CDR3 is TGTGCCAGCAGGGCAGGGTTAGCAGCTTCCCAGCATTTT. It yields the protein CASRAGLAASQHF.

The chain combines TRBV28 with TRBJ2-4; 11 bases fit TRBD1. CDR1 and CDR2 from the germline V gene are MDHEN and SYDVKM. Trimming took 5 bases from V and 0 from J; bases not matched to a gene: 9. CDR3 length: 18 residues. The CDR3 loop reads CASSIGQGAILAKNIQYF. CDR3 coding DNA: TGTGCCAGCAGTATCGGACAGGGGGCGATCCTAGCCAAAAACATTCAGTACTTC.

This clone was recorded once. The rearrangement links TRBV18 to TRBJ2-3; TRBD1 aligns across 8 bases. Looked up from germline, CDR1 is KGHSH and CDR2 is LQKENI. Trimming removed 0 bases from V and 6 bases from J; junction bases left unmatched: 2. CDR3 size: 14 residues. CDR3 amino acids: CASSPPTGEDTQYF. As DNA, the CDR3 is TGTGCCAGCTCACCACCGACAGGGGAGGATACGCAGTATTTT.

The CDR3 loop reads CASSRSGGPNTGELFF. The CDR3 DNA sequence: TGCGCCAGCAGCCGAAGTGGCGGGCCGAACACCGGGGAGCTGTTTTTT. The rearrangement links TRBV4-1 to TRBJ2-2, with a weak D call TRBD2 (5 bases). Germline V gene data show CDR1 as MGHRA and CDR2 as YSYEKL. V dropped 4 bases and J dropped 0 bases, with 12 bases sitting between them. The CDR3 has 16 amino acids.

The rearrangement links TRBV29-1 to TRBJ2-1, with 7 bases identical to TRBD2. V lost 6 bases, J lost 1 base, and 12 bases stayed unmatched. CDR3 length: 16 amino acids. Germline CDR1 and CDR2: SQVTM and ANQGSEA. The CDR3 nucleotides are TGCAGCGTCGCCTCGTTTGGGGGGGATTCCTACAATGAGCAGTTCTTC. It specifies CSVASFGGDSYNEQFF.

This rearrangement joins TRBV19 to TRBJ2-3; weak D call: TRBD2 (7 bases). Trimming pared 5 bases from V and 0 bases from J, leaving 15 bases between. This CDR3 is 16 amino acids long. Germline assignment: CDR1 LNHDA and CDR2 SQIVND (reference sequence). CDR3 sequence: CASSGGGHPSTDTQYF. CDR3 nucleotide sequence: TGTGCCAGTAGTGGCGGGGGACATCCGAGCACAGATACGCAGTATTTT.

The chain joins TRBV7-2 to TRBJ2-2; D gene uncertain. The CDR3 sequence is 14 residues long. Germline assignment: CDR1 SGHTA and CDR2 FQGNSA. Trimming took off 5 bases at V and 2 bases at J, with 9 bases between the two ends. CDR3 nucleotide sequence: TGTGCCAGCAGCGAAGGGCCAAACACCGGGGAGCTGTTTTTT. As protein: CASSEGPNTGELFF. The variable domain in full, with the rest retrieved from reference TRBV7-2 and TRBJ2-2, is GAGVSQSPSNKVTEKGKDVELRCDPISGHTALYWYRQSLGQGLEFLIYFQGNSAPDKSGLPSDRFSAERTGGSVSTLTIQRTQQEDSAVYLCASSEGPNTGELFFGEGSRLTVL.

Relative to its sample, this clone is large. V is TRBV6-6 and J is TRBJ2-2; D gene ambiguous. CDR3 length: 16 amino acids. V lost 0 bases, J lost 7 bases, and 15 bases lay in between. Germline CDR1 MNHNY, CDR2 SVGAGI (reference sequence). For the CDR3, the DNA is TGTGCCAGCAGTTACTCGGGTGTGAGCACACACGGGGAGCTGTTTTTT. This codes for CASSYSGVSTHGELFF.

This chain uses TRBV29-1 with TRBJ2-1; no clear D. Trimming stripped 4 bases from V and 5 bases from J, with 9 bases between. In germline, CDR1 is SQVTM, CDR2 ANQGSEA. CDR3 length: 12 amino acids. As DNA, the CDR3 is TGCAGCGTTGTTGTCCGCCACAATGAGCAGTTCTTC. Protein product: CSVVVRHNEQFF.

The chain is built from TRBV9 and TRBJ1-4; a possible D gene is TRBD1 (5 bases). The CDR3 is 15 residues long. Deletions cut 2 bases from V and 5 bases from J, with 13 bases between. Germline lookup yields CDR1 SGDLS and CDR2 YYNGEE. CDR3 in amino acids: CASSVGTALNEKLFF. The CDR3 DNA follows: TGTGCCAGCAGCGTCGGGACGGCATTGAATGAAAAACTGTTTTTT.

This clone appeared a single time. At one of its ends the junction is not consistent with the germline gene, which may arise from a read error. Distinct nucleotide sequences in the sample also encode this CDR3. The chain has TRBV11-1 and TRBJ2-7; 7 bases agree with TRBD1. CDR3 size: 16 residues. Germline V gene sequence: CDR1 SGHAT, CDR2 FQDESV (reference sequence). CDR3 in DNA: TGTGCTAGCAGCTTCAGGTCTGGAACAGGGGCCTACGAGCAGTACTTC. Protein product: CASSFRSGTGAYEQYF. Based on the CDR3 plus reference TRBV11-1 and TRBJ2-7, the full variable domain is EAEVAQSPRYKITEKSQAVAFWCDPISGHATLYWYRQILGQGPELLVQFQDESVVDDSQLPKDRFSAERLKGVDSTLKIQPAELGDSAMYLCASSFRSGTGAYEQYFGPGTRLTVT.